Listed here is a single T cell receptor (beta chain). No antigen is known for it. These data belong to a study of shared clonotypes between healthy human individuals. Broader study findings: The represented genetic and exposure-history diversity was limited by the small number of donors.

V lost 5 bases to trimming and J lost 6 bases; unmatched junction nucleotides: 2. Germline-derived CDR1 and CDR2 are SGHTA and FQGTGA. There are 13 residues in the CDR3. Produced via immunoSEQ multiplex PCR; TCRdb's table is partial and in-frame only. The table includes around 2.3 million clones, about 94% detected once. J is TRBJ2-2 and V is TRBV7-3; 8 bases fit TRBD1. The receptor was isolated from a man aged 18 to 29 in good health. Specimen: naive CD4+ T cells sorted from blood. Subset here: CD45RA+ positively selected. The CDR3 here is CASSMTGAGELFF. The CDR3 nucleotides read TGTGCCAGCAGCATGACAGGGGCCGGGGAGCTGTTTTTT.